Shown below are 4 T cell receptor beta chains from a single sample sequenced in a study of OX40 agonist ivuxolimab in advanced cancers. The protocol was immunoSEQ multiplex PCR, while the TCRdb copy is restricted to in-frame clones and leaves out a portion. This sample has roughly 60,000 clones; more than 75% occur once, and the top ten carry 2.5% to 3.5%. The sample was CD4+ or CD8+ T cells sorted from blood, taken in a trial of the OX40 agonist ivuxolimab. The receptor source for this set is an adult with an advanced solid tumor such as melanoma, head and neck, liver or kidney cancer.

The V call is TRBV21-1, the J call TRBJ2-5; the listed D gene, TRBD2, was not tested against the DNA. TRBV21-1 is a pseudogene locus. The CDR3 sequence is 17 residues long. The CDR3 is CASSNILAGGYQETQYF. CDR3 sequence (DNA): TGTGCCAGCAGCAATATACTAGCGGGGGGGTACCAAGAGACCCAGTACTTC.

Relative to its sample, this clone is medium-sized. This chain uses TRBV5-6 with TRBJ2-7; D remains ambiguous. CDR1 is SGHDT and CDR2 is YYEEEE in the germline V gene. CDR3 length: 15 residues. Between the trimmed V and J ends, which lost 4 bases and 6 bases, there was a span of 20 bases. CDR3 region: CASSPISGIPSEQYF. CDR3 nucleotide sequence: TGTGCCAGCAGCCCAATTTCAGGAATTCCTAGCGAGCAGTACTTC.

The CDR3 region is CASSLVHNQPQHF. CDR3 in DNA: TGTGCCAGCAGCTTAGTCCACAATCAGCCCCAGCATTTT. V is TRBV7-2 and J is TRBJ1-5; no reliable D call. Germline V CDR1 and CDR2: SGHTA, FQGNSA. The CDR3 extends over 13 amino acids. V was clipped by 1 base and J by 3 bases, with 4 bases between them.

V is TRBV11-3 and J is TRBJ1-1, with D hard to call. The CDR3 is made up of 13 amino acids. V was cut by 4 bases and J by 1 base, with 7 bases left in between. Germline CDR1 SGHNT, CDR2 YENEEA. The CDR3 loop reads CASSYAGNTEAFF. CDR3 DNA: TGTGCCAGCAGCTATGCAGGGAACACTGAAGCTTTCTTT.